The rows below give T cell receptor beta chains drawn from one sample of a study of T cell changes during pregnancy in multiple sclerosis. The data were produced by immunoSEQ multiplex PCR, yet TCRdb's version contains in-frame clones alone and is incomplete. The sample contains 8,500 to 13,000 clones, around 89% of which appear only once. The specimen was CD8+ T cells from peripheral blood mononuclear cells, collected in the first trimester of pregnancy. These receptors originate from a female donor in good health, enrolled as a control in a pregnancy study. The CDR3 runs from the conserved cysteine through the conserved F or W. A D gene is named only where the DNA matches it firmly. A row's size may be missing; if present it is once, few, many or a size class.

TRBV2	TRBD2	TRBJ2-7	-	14	CASSQSGGAFEQYF	TGTGCCAGCAGTCAAAGCGGGGGAGCTTTCGAGCAGTACTTC
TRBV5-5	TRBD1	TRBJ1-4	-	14	CASSRTGDGKKLFF	TGTGCCAGCAGCAGGACAGGGGATGGTAAAAAACTGTTTTTT
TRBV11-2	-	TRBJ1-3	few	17	CASSLAPDTASGNTIYF	TGTGCCAGCAGCTTAGCCCCCGACACTGCCTCTGGAAACACCATATATTTT
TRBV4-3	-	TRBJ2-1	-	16	CASSQDSMTGYNEQFF	TGCGCCAGCAGCCAAGATTCGATGACAGGCTACAATGAGCAGTTCTTC
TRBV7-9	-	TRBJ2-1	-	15	CASSDTYRYHNEQFF	TGTGCCAGCAGCGACACCTACAGGTACCACAATGAGCAGTTCTTC
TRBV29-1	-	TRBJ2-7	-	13	CSAGQGIPPEQYF	TGCAGCGCGGGACAAGGGATACCTCCCGAGCAGTACTTC
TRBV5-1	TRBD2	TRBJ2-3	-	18	CASSLYGGVGGTTDTQYF	TGCGCCAGCAGCTTGTATGGGGGGGTCGGGGGGACCACAGATACGCAGTATTTT
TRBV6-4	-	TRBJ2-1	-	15	CASSGSGGTRDEQFF	TGTGCCAGCAGTGGCTCGGGCGGGACTCGGGATGAGCAGTTCTTC
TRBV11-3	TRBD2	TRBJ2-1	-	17	CASSRLWTSGGLDEQFF	TGTGCCAGCAGCCGCCTTTGGACTAGCGGGGGTCTCGATGAGCAGTTCTTC
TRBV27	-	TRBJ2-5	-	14	CASSQDRTQETQYF	TGTGCCAGCAGCCAAGACAGGACACAAGAGACCCAGTACTTC
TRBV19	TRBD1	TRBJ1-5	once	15	CASDFGTGINQPQHF	TGTGCCAGTGACTTCGGGACAGGGATTAATCAGCCCCAGCATTTT
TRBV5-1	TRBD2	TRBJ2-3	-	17	CASSSVGGAQDTDTQYF	TGCGCCAGCAGCTCCGTCGGGGGGGCGCAGGACACAGATACGCAGTATTTT
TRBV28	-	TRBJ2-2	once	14	CASSALRGGGELFF	TGTGCCAGCAGTGCACTCAGGGGTGGCGGGGAGCTGTTTTTT
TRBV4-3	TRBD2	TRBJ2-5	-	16	CASSQDPSGGAETQYF	TGCGCCAGCAGCCAAGATCCTAGCGGGGGGGCAGAGACCCAGTACTTC
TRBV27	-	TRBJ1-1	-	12	CASSAGGSEAFF	TGTGCCAGCAGTGCTGGGGGCAGCGAAGCTTTCTTT
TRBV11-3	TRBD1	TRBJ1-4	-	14	CASSPGQENEKLFF	TGTGCCAGCAGCCCGGGACAGGAGAATGAAAAACTGTTTTTT
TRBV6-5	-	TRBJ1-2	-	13	CASSRQQGYGYTF	TGTGCCAGCAGCCGACAGCAAGGCTATGGCTACACCTTC
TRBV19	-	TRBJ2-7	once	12	CASSPGSLEQYF	TGTGCCAGTAGTCCAGGATCTTTGGAGCAGTACTTC
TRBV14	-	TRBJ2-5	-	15	CASSQGPARGETQYF	TGTGCCAGCAGCCAAGGCCCGGCCCGGGGGGAGACCCAGTACTTC
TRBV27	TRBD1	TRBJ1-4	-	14	CASRRTGVREKLFF	TGTGCCAGCAGGCGGACAGGGGTGAGAGAAAAACTGTTTTTT
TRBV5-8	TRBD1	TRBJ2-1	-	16	CASSFGQGGSYNEQFF	TGTGCCAGCAGCTTTGGACAGGGGGGGTCCTACAATGAGCAGTTCTTC
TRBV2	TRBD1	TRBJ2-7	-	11	CATQGGHEQYF	TGTGCCACCCAAGGGGGCCACGAGCAGTACTTC
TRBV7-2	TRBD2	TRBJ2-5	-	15	CASSSRTGRQETQYF	TGTGCCAGCAGCTCCCGGACCGGGAGGCAAGAGACCCAGTACTTC
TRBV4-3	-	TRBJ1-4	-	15	CASSQETGLYEKLFF	TGCGCCAGCAGCCAAGAGACAGGCCTTTATGAAAAACTGTTTTTT
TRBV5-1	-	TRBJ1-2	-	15	CASSYERGGAGGYTF	TGCGCCAGCAGCTACGAAAGGGGGGGGGCTGGTGGCTACACCTTC
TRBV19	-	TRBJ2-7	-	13	CASSITVVHEQYF	TGTGCCAGTAGTATTACGGTAGTCCACGAGCAGTACTTC
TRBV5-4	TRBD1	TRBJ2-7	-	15	CASSRPGQSSYEQYF	TGTGCCAGCAGCCGACCGGGACAGTCCTCCTACGAGCAGTACTTC